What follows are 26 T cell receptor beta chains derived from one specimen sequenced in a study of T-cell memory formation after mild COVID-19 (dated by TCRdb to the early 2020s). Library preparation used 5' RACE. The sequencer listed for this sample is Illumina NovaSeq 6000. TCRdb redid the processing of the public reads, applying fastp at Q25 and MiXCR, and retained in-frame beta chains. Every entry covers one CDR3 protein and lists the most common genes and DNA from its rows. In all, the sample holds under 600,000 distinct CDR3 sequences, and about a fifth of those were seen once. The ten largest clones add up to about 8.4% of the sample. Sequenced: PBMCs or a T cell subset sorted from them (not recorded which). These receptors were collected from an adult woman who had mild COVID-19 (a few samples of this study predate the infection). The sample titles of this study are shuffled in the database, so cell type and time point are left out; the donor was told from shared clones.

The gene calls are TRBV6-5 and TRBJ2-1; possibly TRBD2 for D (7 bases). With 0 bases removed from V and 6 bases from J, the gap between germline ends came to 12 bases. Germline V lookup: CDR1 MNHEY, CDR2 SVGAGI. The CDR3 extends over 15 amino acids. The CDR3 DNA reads TGTGCCAGCAGTTACTCGGGGGGGCCGGCCAATGAGCAGTTCTTC. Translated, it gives CASSYSGGPANEQFF.

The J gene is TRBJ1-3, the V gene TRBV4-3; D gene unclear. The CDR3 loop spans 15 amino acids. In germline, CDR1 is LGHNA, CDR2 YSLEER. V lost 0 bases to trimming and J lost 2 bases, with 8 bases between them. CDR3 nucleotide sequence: TGCGCCAGCAGCCAAGATCTCATTACTGGAAACACCATATATTTT. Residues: CASSQDLITGNTIYF.

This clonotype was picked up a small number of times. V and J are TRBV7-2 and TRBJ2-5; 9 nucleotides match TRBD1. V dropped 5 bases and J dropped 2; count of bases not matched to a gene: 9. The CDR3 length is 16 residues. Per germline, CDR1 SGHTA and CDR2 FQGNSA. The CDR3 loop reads CASSPYSGTGQETQYF. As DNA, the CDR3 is TGTGCCAGCAGCCCCTACTCCGGGACAGGGCAAGAGACCCAGTACTTC.

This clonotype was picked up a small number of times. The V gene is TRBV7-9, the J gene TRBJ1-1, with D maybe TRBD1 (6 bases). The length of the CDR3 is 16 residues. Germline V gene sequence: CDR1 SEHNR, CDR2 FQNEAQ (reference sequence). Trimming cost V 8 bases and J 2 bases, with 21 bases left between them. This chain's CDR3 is CASRDDGGGKNTEAFF. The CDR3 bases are TGTGCCAGCCGAGACGACGGGGGCGGCAAAAACACTGAAGCTTTCTTT.

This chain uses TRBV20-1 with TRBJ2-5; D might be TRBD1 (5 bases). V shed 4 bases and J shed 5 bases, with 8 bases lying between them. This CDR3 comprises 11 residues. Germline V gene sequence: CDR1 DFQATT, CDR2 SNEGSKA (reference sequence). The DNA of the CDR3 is TGCAGTGCTACCCCAGGGGAGACCCAGTACTTC. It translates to CSATPGETQYF.

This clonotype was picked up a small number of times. The CDR3 here is CASSLSFTAGYNEQFF. The CDR3, as DNA: TGTGCCAGCAGCTTGAGCTTTACCGCCGGGTACAATGAGCAGTTCTTC. The V call is TRBV7-8, the J call TRBJ2-1; D is ambiguous. The length of the CDR3 is 16 residues. The V gene lost 3 bases and the J gene lost 4 bases, with 16 bases spanning the gap. In germline, CDR1 is SGHVS, CDR2 FQNEAQ. The full variable domain, rest sourced from reference TRBV7-8 and TRBJ2-1, is GAGVSQSPRYKVAKRGQDVALRCDPISGHVSLFWYQQALGQGPEFLTYFQNEAQLDKSGLPSDRFFAERPEGSVSTLKIQRTQQEDSAVYLCASSLSFTAGYNEQFFGPGTRLTVL.

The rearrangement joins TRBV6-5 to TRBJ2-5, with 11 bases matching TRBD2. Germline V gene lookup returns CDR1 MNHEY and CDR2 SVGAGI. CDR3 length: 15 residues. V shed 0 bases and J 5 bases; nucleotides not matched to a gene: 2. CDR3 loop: CASSYSPSGRETQYF. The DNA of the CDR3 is TGTGCCAGCAGTTACTCACCTAGCGGGAGGGAGACCCAGTACTTC.

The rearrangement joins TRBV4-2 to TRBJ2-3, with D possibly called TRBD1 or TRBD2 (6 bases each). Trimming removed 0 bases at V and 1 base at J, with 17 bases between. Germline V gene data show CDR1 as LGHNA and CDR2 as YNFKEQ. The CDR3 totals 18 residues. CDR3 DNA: TGTGCCAGCAGCCAAGATCCCGGAGTGGGGGGCCGCACAGATACGCAGTATTTT. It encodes CASSQDPGVGGRTDTQYF.

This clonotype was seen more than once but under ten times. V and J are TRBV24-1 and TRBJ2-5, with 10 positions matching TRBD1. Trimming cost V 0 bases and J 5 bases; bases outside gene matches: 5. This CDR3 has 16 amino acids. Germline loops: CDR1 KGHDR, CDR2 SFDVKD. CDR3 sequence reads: CATSDLWDRGGETQYF. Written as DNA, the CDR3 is TGTGCCACCAGTGATTTGTGGGACAGGGGCGGGGAGACCCAGTACTTC.

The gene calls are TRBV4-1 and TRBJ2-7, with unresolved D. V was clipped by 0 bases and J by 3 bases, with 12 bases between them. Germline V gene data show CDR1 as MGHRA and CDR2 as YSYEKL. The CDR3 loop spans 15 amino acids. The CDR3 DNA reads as TGCGCCAGCAGCCAAGAATCAGGACGGAACTACGAGCAGTACTTC. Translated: CASSQESGRNYEQYF.

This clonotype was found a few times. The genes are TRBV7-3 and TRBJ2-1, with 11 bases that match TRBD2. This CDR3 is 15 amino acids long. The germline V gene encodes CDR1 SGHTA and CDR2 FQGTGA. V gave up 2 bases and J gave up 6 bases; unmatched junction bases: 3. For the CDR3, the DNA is TGTGCCAGCAGCTTATCTAGCGGGAGGATCAATGAGCAGTTCTTC. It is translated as CASSLSSGRINEQFF.

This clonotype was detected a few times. CDR3 sequence (DNA): TGTGCCAGCAGCTTGGTATATGCGGCCAACGGGAACAATGAGCAGTTCTTC. Translated: CASSLVYAANGNNEQFF. The V call is TRBV7-6, the J call TRBJ2-1; a possible D gene is TRBD2 (5 bases). This CDR3 has 17 residues. Germline values: CDR1 SGHVS, CDR2 FNYEAQ. V lost 3 bases, J lost 5 bases, and 20 bases lay in between. Filled out from reference TRBV7-6 and TRBJ2-1, the complete variable domain reads GAGVSQSPRYKVTKRGQDVALRCDPISGHVSLYWYRQALGQGPEFLTYFNYEAQQDKSGLPNDRFSAERPEGSISTLTIQRTEQRDSAMYRCASSLVYAANGNNEQFFGPGTRLTVL.

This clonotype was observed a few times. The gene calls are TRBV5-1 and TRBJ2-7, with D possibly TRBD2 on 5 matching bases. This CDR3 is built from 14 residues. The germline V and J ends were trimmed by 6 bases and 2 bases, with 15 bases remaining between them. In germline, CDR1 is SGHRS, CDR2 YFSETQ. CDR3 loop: CASTNTGSPYEQYF. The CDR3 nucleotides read TGCGCCAGCACGAACACGGGATCACCCTACGAGCAGTACTTC.

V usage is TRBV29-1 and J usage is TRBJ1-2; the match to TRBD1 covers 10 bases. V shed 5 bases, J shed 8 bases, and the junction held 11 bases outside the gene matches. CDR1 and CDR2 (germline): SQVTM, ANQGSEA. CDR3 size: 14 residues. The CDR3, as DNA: TGCAGCGTTAGAGCCGGGACAGGGGTTGAGGGCTACACCTTC. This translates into CSVRAGTGVEGYTF.

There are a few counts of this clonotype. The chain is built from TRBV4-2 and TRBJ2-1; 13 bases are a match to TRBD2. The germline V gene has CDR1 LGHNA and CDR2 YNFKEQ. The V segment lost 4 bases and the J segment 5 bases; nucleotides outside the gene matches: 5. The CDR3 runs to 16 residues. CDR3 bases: TGTGCCAGCAGCCCACGCGGGACTAGCGGGAACAATGAGCAGTTCTTC. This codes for CASSPRGTSGNNEQFF.

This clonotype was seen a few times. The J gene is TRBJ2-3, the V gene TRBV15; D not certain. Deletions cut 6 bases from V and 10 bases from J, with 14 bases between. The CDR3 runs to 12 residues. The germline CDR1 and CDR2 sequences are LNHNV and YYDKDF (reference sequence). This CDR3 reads CATSYTGWAQYF. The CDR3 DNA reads TGTGCCACCAGTTATACTGGGTGGGCGCAGTATTTT.

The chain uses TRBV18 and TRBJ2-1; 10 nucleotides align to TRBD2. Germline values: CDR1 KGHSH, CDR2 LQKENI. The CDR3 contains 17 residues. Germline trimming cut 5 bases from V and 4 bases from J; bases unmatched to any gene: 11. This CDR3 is CASSTEPSGSPYNEQFF. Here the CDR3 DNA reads TGTGCCAGCTCAACCGAGCCTAGCGGGAGTCCTTACAATGAGCAGTTCTTC.

In DNA, the CDR3 is TGTGCCAGCAGCAACACCGGGACTAACTCCTACAATGAGCAGTTCTTC. This gives the protein CASSNTGTNSYNEQFF. This sequence joins TRBV7-2 and TRBJ2-1, with 7 bases matching TRBD2. From germline, CDR1 is SGHTA and CDR2 FQGNSA. The CDR3 sequence is 16 residues long. Trimming took 5 bases from V and 0 from J; bases not matched to a gene: 7.

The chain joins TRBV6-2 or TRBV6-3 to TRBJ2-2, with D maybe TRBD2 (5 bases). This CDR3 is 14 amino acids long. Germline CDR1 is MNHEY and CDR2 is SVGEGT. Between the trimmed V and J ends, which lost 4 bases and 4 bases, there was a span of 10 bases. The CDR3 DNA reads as TGTGCCAGCAGTTTTTTCGGGGTCACCGGGGAGCTGTTTTTT. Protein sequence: CASSFFGVTGELFF.

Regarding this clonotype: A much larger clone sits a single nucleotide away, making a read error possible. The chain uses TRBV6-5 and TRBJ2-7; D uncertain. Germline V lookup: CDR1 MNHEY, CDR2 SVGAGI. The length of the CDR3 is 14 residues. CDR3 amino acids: CASSYIPNSSEQYF. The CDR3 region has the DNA TGTGCCAGCAGTTACATCCCGAACTCCTCCGAGCAGTACTTC.

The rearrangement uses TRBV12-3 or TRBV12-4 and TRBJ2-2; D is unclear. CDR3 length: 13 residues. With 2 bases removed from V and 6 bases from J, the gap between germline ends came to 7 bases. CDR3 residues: CASSLNMPGELFF. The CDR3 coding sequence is TGTGCCAGCAGTTTAAATATGCCCGGGGAGCTGTTTTTT.

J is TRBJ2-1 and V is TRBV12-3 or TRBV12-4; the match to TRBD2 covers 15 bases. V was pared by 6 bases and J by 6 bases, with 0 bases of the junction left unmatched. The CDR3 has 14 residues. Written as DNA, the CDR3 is TGTGCCAGCAGGGGACTAGCGGGAGGCAATGAGCAGTTCTTC. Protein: CASRGLAGGNEQFF.

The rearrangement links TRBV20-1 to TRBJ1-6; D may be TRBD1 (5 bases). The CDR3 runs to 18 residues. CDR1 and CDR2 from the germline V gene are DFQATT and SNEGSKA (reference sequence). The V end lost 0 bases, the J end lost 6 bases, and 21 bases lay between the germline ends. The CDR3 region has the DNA TGCAGTGCTAGAGAGCCGGGGCTGATAGGTCTTCGTAATTCACCCCTCCACTTT. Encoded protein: CSAREPGLIGLRNSPLHF.

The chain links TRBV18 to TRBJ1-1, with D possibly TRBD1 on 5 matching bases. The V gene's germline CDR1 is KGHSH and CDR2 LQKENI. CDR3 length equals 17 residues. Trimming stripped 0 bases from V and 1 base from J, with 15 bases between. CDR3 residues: CASSPPPTWGPNTEAFF. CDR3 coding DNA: TGTGCCAGCTCACCACCCCCTACGTGGGGACCGAACACTGAAGCTTTCTTT.

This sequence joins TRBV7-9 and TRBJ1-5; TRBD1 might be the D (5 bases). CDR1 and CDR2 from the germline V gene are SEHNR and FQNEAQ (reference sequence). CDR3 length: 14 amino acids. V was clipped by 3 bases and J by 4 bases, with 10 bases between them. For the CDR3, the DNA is TGTGCCAGCAGCTTCGTGACAGCGAATCAGCCCCAGCATTTT. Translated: CASSFVTANQPQHF.

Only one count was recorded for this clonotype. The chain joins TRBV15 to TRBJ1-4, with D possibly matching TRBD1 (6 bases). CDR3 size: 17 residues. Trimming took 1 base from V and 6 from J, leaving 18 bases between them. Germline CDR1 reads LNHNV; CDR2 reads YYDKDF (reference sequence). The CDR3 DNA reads TGTGCCACCAGCAGAGTCCGGGGACATCGGTCGGATGAAAAACTGTTTTTT. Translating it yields CATSRVRGHRSDEKLFF. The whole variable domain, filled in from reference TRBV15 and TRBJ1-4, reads DAMVIQNPRYQVTQFGKPVTLSCSQTLNHNVMYWYQQKSSQAPKLLFHYYDKDFNNEADTPDNFQSRRPNTSFCFLDIRSPGLGDTAMYLCATSRVRGHRSDEKLFFGSGTQLSVL.